The T cell receptor (beta chain) under discussion was sequenced for a study of T cell repertoires in cytomegalovirus infection. About this clonotype itself: Its antigen is not identified.

Germline lookup yields CDR1 ENHRY and CDR2 SYGVKD. CDR3 size: 15 residues. Trimming at V came to 10 bases and at J to 1 base, leaving 10 bases not matched to a gene. TCRdb re-derived calls from the reads in MiXCR, one entry per CDR3 protein. In the table there are over 40,000 distinct CDR3 sequences, around 21% of which are singletons. This receptor was taken from a human donor in good health (CMV status not recorded). Some clones in this sample may be carry-over from other donors' samples. This sequence joins TRBV10-3 and TRBJ2-1, with 7 bases matching TRBD2. The starting material was CD8+ T cells from cultured PBMCs, obtained from culture after CMV antigen stimulation. CDR3 sequence reads: CATGGLADSYNEQFF. For the CDR3, the DNA is TGTGCCACTGGCGGGCTAGCGGATTCCTACAATGAGCAGTTCTTC.